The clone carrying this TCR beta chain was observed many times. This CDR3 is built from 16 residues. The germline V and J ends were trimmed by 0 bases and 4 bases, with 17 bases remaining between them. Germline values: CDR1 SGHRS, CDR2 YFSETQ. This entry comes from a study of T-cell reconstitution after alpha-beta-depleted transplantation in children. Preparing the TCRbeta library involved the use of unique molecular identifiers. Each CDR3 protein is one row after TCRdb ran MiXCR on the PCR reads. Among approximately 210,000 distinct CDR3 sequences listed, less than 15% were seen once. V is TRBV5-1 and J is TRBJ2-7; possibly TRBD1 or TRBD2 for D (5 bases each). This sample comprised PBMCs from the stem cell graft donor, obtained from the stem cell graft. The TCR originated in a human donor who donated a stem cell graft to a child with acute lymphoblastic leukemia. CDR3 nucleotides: TGCGCCAGCAGCTTGGAAGGGGAGAGGACGGCTTACGAGCAGTACTTC. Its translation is CASSLEGERTAYEQYF.